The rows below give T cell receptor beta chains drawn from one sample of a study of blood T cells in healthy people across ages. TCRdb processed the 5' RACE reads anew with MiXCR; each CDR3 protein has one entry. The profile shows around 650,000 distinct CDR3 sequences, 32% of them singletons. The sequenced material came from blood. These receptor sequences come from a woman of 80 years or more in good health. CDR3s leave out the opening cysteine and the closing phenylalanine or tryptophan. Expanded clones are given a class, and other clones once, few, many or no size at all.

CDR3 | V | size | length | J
ASSLSGMVSGANVLT | TRBV12-3/TRBV12-4 | many | 15 | TRBJ2-6
SAVGGDRSGANVLT | TRBV29-1 | many | 14 | TRBJ2-6
ASSSTGEHYGYT | TRBV7-8 | - | 12 | TRBJ1-2
SARDGGRLVSYEQY | TRBV20-1 | - | 14 | TRBJ2-7
ASSIPGWSNQPQH | TRBV19 | - | 13 | TRBJ1-5
SARDSEGGLMDTQY | TRBV20-1 | - | 14 | TRBJ2-3
ASSYGDKAF | TRBV6-6 | many | 9 | TRBJ1-1
SGTEGLDKETQY | TRBV20-1 | many | 12 | TRBJ2-5
AISQAGTQY | TRBV10-3 | many | 9 | TRBJ2-5
ASSKGLDTEAF | TRBV11-1 | many | 11 | TRBJ1-1
ASSQLLAGGPDTQY | TRBV4-3 | many | 14 | TRBJ2-3
ASSLRPNYGYT | TRBV27 | many | 11 | TRBJ1-2
ASSLDIPNTEAF | TRBV11-2 | - | 12 | TRBJ1-1
AWSVGGDKNIQY | TRBV30 | many | 12 | TRBJ2-4
ATSRRTYQETQY | TRBV15 | many | 12 | TRBJ2-5
ASSSQGCNEQF | TRBV7-3 | - | 11 | TRBJ2-1
ASSQGWTSNTGELF | TRBV14 | few | 14 | TRBJ2-2
SASRGQGGEKLF | TRBV20-1 | many | 12 | TRBJ1-4
ASSSPFAGGPTDTQY | TRBV5-1 | - | 15 | TRBJ2-3
SARVGLGENQPQH | TRBV20-1 | many | 13 | TRBJ1-5
ASSSQGRGQPQH | TRBV18 | few | 12 | TRBJ1-5
ASSSLDRARGYT | TRBV5-1 | many | 12 | TRBJ1-2
TSSKAPGGAPYNEQY | TRBV21-1 | - | 15 | TRBJ2-7
ASSTPRTERVSYT | TRBV6-2/TRBV6-3 | many | 13 | TRBJ1-2
SARLSGGVLYNEQF | TRBV20-1 | - | 14 | TRBJ2-1
ASSLTDRKNEKLF | TRBV12-3/TRBV12-4 | - | 13 | TRBJ1-4
ASSLEQARSYEQY | TRBV5-1 | - | 13 | TRBJ2-7
ATASGGIQETQY | TRBV10-3 | many | 12 | TRBJ2-5
AISDRGSLYEQY | TRBV10-3 | few | 12 | TRBJ2-7
SVEDRGHGRTDTQY | TRBV29-1 | many | 14 | TRBJ2-3
ASSYDSEGGYT | TRBV6-6 | - | 11 | TRBJ1-2
AISVQGDEQY | TRBV10-3 | many | 10 | TRBJ2-7
AWSQRTDYGYT | TRBV30 | few | 11 | TRBJ1-2
ASRPGGDTQY | TRBV6-1 | many | 10 | TRBJ2-3
ASSSLGTGYSYEQY | TRBV7-9 | - | 14 | TRBJ2-7
ASSSQPGVTNEQF | TRBV7-3 | once | 13 | TRBJ2-1
ASSVSSGGARDQPQH | TRBV2 | - | 15 | TRBJ1-5
SASPPTSASRNEQF | TRBV20-1 | - | 14 | TRBJ2-1
ASSLSDRVSGEQY | TRBV11-2 | many | 13 | TRBJ2-7
ASSPRDRGSEQY | TRBV9 | many | 12 | TRBJ2-7
ASSVDDLGKTQY | TRBV5-1 | - | 12 | -
AISGGTGIQRGLPGELF | TRBV10-3 | - | 17 | TRBJ2-2
SARKTEYGELF | TRBV20-1 | - | 11 | TRBJ2-2
ASSVGLQGSTDTQY | TRBV9 | many | 14 | TRBJ2-3
ASSPGTGNSPLH | TRBV18 | many | 12 | TRBJ1-6
ASSPQVPRGAF | TRBV12-3/TRBV12-4 | - | 11 | TRBJ1-1